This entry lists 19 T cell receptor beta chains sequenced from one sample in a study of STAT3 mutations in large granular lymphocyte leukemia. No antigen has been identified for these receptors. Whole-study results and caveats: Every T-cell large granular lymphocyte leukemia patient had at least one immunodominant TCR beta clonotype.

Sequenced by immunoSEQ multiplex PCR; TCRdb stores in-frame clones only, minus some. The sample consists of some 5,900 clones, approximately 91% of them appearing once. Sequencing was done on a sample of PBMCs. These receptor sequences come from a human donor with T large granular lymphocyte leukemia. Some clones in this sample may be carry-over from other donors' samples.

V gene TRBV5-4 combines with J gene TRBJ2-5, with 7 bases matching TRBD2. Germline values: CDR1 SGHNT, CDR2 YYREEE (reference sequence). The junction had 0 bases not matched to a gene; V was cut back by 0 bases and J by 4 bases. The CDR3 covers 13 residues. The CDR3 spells CASSLGEGETQYF. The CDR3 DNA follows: TGTGCCAGCAGCTTGGGGGAGGGAGAGACCCAGTACTTC.

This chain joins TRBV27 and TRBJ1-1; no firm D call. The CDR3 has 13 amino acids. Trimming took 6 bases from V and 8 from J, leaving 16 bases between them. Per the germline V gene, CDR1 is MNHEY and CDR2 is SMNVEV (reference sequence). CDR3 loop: CASRDGGGWEAFF. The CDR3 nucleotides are TGTGCCAGCAGGGACGGCGGCGGTTGGGAAGCTTTCTTT.

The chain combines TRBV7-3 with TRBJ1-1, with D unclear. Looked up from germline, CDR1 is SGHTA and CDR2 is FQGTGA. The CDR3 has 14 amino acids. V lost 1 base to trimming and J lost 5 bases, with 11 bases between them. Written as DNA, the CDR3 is TGTGCCAGCAGCTTAATGGGCCCCGGAACTGAAGCTTTCTTT. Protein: CASSLMGPGTEAFF.

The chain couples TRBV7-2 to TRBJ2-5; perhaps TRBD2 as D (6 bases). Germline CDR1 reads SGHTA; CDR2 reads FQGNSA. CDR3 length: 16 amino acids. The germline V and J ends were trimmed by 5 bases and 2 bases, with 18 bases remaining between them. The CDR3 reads CASSLRGGFQQETQYF. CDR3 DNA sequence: TGTGCCAGCAGCCTGCGGGGCGGATTCCAACAAGAGACCCAGTACTTC.

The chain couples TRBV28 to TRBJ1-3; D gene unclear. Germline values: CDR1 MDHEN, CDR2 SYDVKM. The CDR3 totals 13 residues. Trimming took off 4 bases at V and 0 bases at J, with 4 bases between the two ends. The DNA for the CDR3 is TGTGCCAGCAGTTCCAACTCTGGAAACACCATATATTTT. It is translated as CASSSNSGNTIYF.

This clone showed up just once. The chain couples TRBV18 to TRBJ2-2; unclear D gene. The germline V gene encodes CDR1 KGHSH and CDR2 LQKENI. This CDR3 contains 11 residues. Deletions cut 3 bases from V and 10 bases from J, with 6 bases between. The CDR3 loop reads CASSPLKELFF. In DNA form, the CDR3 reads TGTGCCAGCTCACCCCTGAAGGAGCTGTTTTTT.

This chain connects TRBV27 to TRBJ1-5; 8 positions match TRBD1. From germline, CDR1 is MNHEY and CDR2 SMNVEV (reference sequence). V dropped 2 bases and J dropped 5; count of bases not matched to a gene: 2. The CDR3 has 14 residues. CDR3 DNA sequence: TGTGCCAGCAGTTTAGCAGGGGGCGATCAGCCCCAGCATTTT. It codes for CASSLAGGDQPQHF.

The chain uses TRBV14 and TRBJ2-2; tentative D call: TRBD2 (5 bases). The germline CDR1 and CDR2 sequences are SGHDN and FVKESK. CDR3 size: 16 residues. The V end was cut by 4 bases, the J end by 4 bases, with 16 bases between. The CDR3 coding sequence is TGTGCCAGCAGCCTTAGCGAACCCGTGCCCACCGGGGAGCTGTTTTTT. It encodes CASSLSEPVPTGELFF.

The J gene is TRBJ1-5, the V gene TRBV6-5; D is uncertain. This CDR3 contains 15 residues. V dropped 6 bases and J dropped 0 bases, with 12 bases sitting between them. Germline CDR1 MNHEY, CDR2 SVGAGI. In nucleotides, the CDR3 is TGTGCCAGCAGCCCCTCCTACGCTAGCAATCAGCCCCAGCATTTT. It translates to CASSPSYASNQPQHF.

The CDR3 reads CASSFGGITEAFF. As DNA, the CDR3 is TGCGCCAGCAGCTTTGGGGGAATCACTGAAGCTTTCTTT. The rearrangement links TRBV5-1 to TRBJ1-1; TRBD1 is a possible D gene (5 bases). Germline values: CDR1 SGHRS, CDR2 YFSETQ. This CDR3 region has 13 residues. With 2 bases removed from V and 4 bases from J, the gap between germline ends came to 9 bases.

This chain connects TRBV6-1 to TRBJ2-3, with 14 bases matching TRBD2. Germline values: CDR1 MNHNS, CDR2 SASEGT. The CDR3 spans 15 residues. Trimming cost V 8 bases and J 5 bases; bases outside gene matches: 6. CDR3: CASPGTSGGGDTQYF. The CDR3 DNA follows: TGTGCCAGCCCCGGGACTAGCGGGGGAGGAGATACGCAGTATTTT.

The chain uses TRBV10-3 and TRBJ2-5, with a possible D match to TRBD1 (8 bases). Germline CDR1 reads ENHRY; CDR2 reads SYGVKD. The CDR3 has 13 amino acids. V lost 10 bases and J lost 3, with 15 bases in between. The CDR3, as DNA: TGTGCCACACAAACAGGGGGGGAAGAGACCCAGTACTTC. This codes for CATQTGGEETQYF.

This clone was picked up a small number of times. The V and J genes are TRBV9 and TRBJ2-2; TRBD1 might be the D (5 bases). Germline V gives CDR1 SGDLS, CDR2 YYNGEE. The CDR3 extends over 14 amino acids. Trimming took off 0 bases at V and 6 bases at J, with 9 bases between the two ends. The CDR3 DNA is TGTGCCAGCAGCGTAGTTAAGGGGCCCGGGGAGCTGTTTTTT. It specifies CASSVVKGPGELFF. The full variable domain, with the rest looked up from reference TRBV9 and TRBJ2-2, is DSGVTQTPKHLITATGQRVTLRCSPRSGDLSVYWYQQSLDQGLQFLIQYYNGEERAKGNILERFSAQQFPDLHSELNLSSLELGDSALYFCASSVVKGPGELFFGEGSRLTVL.

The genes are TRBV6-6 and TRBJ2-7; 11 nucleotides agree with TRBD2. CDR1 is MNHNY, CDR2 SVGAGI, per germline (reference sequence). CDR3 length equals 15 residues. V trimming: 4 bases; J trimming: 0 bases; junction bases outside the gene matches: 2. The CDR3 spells CASSSTSGSSYEQYF. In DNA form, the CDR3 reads TGTGCCAGCAGTTCTACTAGCGGGAGCTCCTACGAGCAGTACTTC.

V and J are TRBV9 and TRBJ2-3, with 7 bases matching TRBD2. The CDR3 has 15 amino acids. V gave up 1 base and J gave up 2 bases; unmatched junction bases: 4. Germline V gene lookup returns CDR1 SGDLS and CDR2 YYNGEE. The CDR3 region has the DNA TGTGCCAGCAGCGTATCCGGGGGGTACACAGATACGCAGTATTTT. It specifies CASSVSGGYTDTQYF.

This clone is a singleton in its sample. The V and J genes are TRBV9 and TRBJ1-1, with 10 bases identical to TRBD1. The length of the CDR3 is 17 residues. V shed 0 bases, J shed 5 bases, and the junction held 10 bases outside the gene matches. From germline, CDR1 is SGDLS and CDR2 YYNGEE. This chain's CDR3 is CASSVGTGGLGGTEAFF. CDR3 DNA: TGTGCCAGCAGCGTAGGGACAGGGGGATTGGGAGGGACTGAAGCTTTCTTT.

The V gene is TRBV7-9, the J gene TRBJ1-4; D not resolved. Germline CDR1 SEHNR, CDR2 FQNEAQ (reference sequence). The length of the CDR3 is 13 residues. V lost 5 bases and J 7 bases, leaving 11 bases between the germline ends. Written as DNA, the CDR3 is TGTGCCAGCAGCGTTCAACTAGGTGAAAAACTGTTTTTT. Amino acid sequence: CASSVQLGEKLFF.

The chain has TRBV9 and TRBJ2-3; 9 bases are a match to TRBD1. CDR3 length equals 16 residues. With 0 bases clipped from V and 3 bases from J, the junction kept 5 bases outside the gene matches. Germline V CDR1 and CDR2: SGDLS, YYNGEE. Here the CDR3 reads CASSVADRGTTDTQYF. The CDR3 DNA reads TGTGCCAGCAGCGTAGCGGACAGGGGTACGACAGATACGCAGTATTTT.

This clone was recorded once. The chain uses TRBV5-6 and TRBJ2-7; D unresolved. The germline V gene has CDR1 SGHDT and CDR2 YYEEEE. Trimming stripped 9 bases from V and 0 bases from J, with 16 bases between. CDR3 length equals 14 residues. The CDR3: CATTASGNSYEQYV. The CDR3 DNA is TGTGCCACCACGGCGTCAGGTAACTCCTACGAGCAGTACGTC.